Below are 27 T cell receptor beta chains sequenced from a single sample in a study of cytomegalovirus exposure and HLA in healthy donors listed by TCRdb under 2017. Library generation was performed with the immunoSEQ multiplex PCR assay. A mixture of 60 forward primers for TCR Vbeta segments and 13 reverse primers for TCR Jbeta segments was used in the multiplex PCR. TCRdb stores this immuneACCESS table with in-frame sequences only. Part of the clones is absent; in the studies checked, under half of the shortfall reflects unresolved V genes, and no reason is known for the rest. The sample table contains 200,000 to 300,000 clones; only one count was recorded for 82% of them. 4.5% to 6% of the sample goes to the ten largest clones. Material for sequencing was PBMCs. These receptors all stem from a woman between 40 and 55 years old in good health and CMV-seropositive.

The V call is TRBV5-1, the J call TRBJ2-1; D possibly corresponds to TRBD1 (5 bases). CDR3 length equals 16 residues. CDR1 and CDR2 from the germline V gene are SGHRS and YFSETQ. Trimming removed 4 bases at V and 0 bases at J, with 14 bases between. DNA of the CDR3: TGCGCCAGCAGCAAAACACAGGCAGGCTCCTACAATGAGCAGTTCTTC. Translation: CASSKTQAGSYNEQFF.

This sequence joins TRBV7-2 and TRBJ2-4; 8 bases are a match to TRBD1. The CDR3 contains 15 residues. V shed 0 bases and J 6 bases; nucleotides not matched to a gene: 4. Per germline, CDR1 SGHTA and CDR2 FQGNSA. CDR3 DNA: TGTGCCAGCAGCTTAGCGCTGGGACAGGCAAACATTCAGTACTTC. This codes for CASSLALGQANIQYF.

V usage is TRBV30 and J usage is TRBJ2-3, with 15 bases that match TRBD2. Trimming took 2 bases from V and 2 from J; bases not matched to a gene: 14. The germline V gene encodes CDR1 GTSNPN and CDR2 SVGIG (reference sequence). CDR3 length: 20 residues. This chain's CDR3 is CAWSTGTLGLAGGFTDTQYF. CDR3 nucleotide sequence: TGTGCCTGGAGTACCGGGACGTTGGGACTAGCGGGAGGCTTCACAGATACGCAGTATTTT.

This sequence joins TRBV5-1 and TRBJ2-1; the match to TRBD2 covers 13 bases. Germline V gene lookup returns CDR1 SGHRS and CDR2 YFSETQ. J was trimmed by 7 bases and V by 2 bases; bases with no gene match: 3. The CDR3 covers 15 residues. CDR3 sequence: CASSFGTSGENEQFF. CDR3 nucleotide sequence: TGCGCCAGCAGCTTCGGGACTAGCGGGGAAAATGAGCAGTTCTTC.

As regards this clone: The identical CDR3 is also encoded by other nucleotide sequences in the sample. The chain joins TRBV5-6 to TRBJ2-7; perhaps TRBD2 as D (5 bases). V dropped 0 bases and J dropped 3 bases, with 10 bases sitting between them. Germline V gene lookup returns CDR1 SGHDT and CDR2 YYEEEE. The CDR3 is 14 amino acids. The CDR3 sequence is CASSLGGDFYEQYF. CDR3 nucleotide sequence: TGTGCCAGCAGCTTGGGGGGAGACTTCTACGAGCAGTACTTC.

Notes on this clone: This CDR3 is also generated by other DNA sequences in the sample. The gene calls are TRBV6-1 and TRBJ1-6; 9 bases match TRBD1. Germline V lookup: CDR1 MNHNS, CDR2 SASEGT. V lost 4 bases, J lost 13 bases, and 14 bases stayed unmatched. CDR3 length equals 16 residues. CDR3 bases: TGTGCCAGCAGTGGTGGGACAGGGTTCGTTTCTTCCCCCCTCCACTTT. Translation gives CASSGGTGFVSSPLHF.

The genes are TRBV10-3 and TRBJ2-5, with D perhaps matching TRBD2 (6 bases). Germline CDR1 reads ENHRY; CDR2 reads SYGVKD. Trimming cost V 6 bases and J 5 bases, with 13 bases left between them. The CDR3 is made up of 13 amino acids. In DNA, the CDR3 is TGTGCCATCAGAGGGACTGGGGATGAGACCCAGTACTTC. This translates into CAIRGTGDETQYF.

The sample holds one count of this clone. At one boundary the junction diverges from the germline segment, which might be a read error. The rearrangement uses TRBV6-5 and TRBJ1-2; tentatively, D is TRBD1 (6 bases). CDR3 length: 16 residues. The germline CDR1 and CDR2 sequences are MNHEY and SVGAGI. The CDR3 region is CATSYWTVGRDYGYTF. In nucleotides, the CDR3 is TGTGCCACCAGTTACTGGACAGTAGGGAGGGACTATGGCTACACCTTC.

V gene TRBV7-2 combines with J gene TRBJ1-1, with no clear D. CDR3 length: 13 residues. With 5 bases removed from V and 7 bases from J, the gap between germline ends came to 14 bases. Germline lookup yields CDR1 SGHTA and CDR2 FQGNSA. The CDR3 nucleotides are TGTGCCAGCAGCCCAAGTCGGTACAGTGAAGCTTTCTTT. It translates to CASSPSRYSEAFF.

V and J are TRBV7-9 and TRBJ1-1, with unresolved D. The V gene lost 5 bases and the J gene lost 0 bases, with 13 bases spanning the gap. The CDR3 loop spans 15 amino acids. The germline V gene encodes CDR1 SEHNR and CDR2 FQNEAQ (reference sequence). The CDR3 coding sequence is TGTGCCAGCAGCCCCCTGGTGGCTGTGAACACTGAAGCTTTCTTT. Translated: CASSPLVAVNTEAFF.

J is TRBJ2-7 and V is TRBV27; 7 nucleotides line up with TRBD1. Germline V gives CDR1 MNHEY, CDR2 SMNVEV (reference sequence). Germline trimming cut 2 bases from V and 5 bases from J; bases unmatched to any gene: 9. This CDR3 spans 15 amino acids. The CDR3 bases are TGTGCCAGCAGTTTACGACAGGGTGAGAAGAACGAGCAGTACTTC. Translated, it gives CASSLRQGEKNEQYF.

Notes on this clone: Compared with germline, one end of the junction differs, possibly owing to a read error. The gene calls are TRBV7-9 and TRBJ1-1; 7 nucleotides align to TRBD1. Germline V CDR1 and CDR2: SEHNR, FQNEAQ (reference sequence). The CDR3 loop spans 17 amino acids. CDR3 sequence (DNA): TGTTCCAGCAGCCAATTCCCCCGGGGACAGAAGAACACTGAAGCTTTCTTT. This translates into CSSSQFPRGQKNTEAFF.

The rearrangement joins TRBV19 to TRBJ1-1; weak D call: TRBD1 (5 bases). V was clipped by 9 bases and J by 2 bases, with 13 bases between them. The CDR3 is 13 residues long. Per the germline V gene, CDR1 is LNHDA and CDR2 is SQIVND (reference sequence). The DNA of the CDR3 is TGTGCCAGCAGGCCCACAGGAAACACTGAAGCTTTCTTT. This translates into CASRPTGNTEAFF.

V and J are TRBV7-9 and TRBJ2-7; 9 bases are shared with TRBD2. CDR1 is SEHNR and CDR2 is FQNEAQ in the germline V gene (reference sequence). The CDR3 length is 18 residues. The junction had 16 bases not matched to a gene; V was cut back by 5 bases and J by 2 bases. The CDR3 is CASSHPTSGVSPTYEQYF. The CDR3 bases are TGTGCCAGCAGCCACCCGACTAGCGGAGTTTCCCCAACCTACGAGCAGTACTTC.

The chain has TRBV30 and TRBJ1-3, with no clear D. The germline V and J ends were trimmed by 2 bases and 10 bases, with 18 bases remaining between them. CDR1 and CDR2 (germline): GTSNPN, SVGIG (reference sequence). The CDR3 contains 14 residues. The CDR3: CAWSPTREIRTIYF. CDR3 DNA sequence: TGTGCCTGGAGTCCAACCCGGGAGATAAGGACCATATATTTT.

The CDR3 loop reads CASSPRGRNTGELFF. As DNA, the CDR3 is TGTGCCAGCAGCCCCAGGGGGCGAAACACCGGGGAGCTGTTTTTT. V is TRBV7-2 and J is TRBJ2-2; 8 positions match TRBD1. The CDR3 covers 15 residues. Germline lookup yields CDR1 SGHTA and CDR2 FQGNSA. Germline trimming cut 5 bases from V and 2 bases from J; bases unmatched to any gene: 4.

With respect to this clone: The junction shows a germline mismatch at one end, possibly a read error. The same CDR3 arises from other DNA sequences in this sample as well. The chain has TRBV6-5 and TRBJ2-1; tentative D call: TRBD2 (7 bases). Germline V gene lookup returns CDR1 MNHEY and CDR2 SVGAGI. The CDR3 totals 15 residues. The CDR3 nucleotides read TGCGCCAGCAGTTATTGGGGGGGCCGGTCCAATGAGCAGTTCTTC. Translated: CASSYWGGRSNEQFF.

The chain links TRBV4-2 to TRBJ2-1, with 9 bases matching TRBD2. The CDR3 is made up of 19 amino acids. Looked up from germline, CDR1 is LGHNA and CDR2 is YNFKEQ. The V gene end was trimmed by 0 bases and the J gene end by 4 bases; junction bases not matched to a gene: 13. CDR3 protein: CASSQEGGLSGGYYNEQFF. The CDR3 bases are TGTGCCAGCAGCCAAGAGGGGGGCCTTAGCGGGGGCTATTACAATGAGCAGTTCTTC.

The chain combines TRBV11-3 with TRBJ1-1; D might be TRBD1 (5 bases). There are 18 residues in the CDR3. The germline gives CDR1 SGHNT, CDR2 YENEEA. Trimming took off 1 base at V and 0 bases at J, with 18 bases between the two ends. The CDR3 DNA reads TGTGCCAGCAGCTTAGCTATAAGGGGCCAGCGATTGAACACTGAAGCTTTCTTT. It yields the protein CASSLAIRGQRLNTEAFF.

The chain combines TRBV7-9 with TRBJ1-4, with 7 bases lining up with TRBD1. There are 16 residues in the CDR3. The J segment lost 7 bases and the V segment lost 5 bases, leaving 13 bases of the junction unmatched. Germline CDR1 is SEHNR and CDR2 is FQNEAQ (reference sequence). CDR3: CASSRSTGDRGEKLFF. The CDR3 DNA is TGTGCCAGCAGCCGCAGTACAGGGGATCGTGGTGAAAAACTGTTTTTT.

V is TRBV19 and J is TRBJ1-1, with 12 positions matching TRBD1. V was pared by 5 bases and J by 9 bases, with 4 bases of the junction left unmatched. Germline V gene sequence: CDR1 LNHDA, CDR2 SQIVND (reference sequence). The CDR3 runs 13 residues. The CDR3 loop is CASSLGQGAKAFF. The CDR3 nucleotides are TGTGCCAGTAGTTTGGGACAGGGGGCGAAAGCTTTCTTT.

The V call is TRBV9, the J call TRBJ1-6; 9 positions match TRBD1. After removal of 3 bases from V and 13 bases from J, the junction contained 8 bases not matched to a gene. Per the germline V gene, CDR1 is SGDLS and CDR2 is YYNGEE. The CDR3 runs to 14 residues. The CDR3 spells CASSETGQGLPLHF. The DNA for the CDR3 is TGTGCCAGCAGCGAGACGGGACAGGGTTTGCCCCTCCACTTT.

This chain connects TRBV7-3 to TRBJ2-7; 7 bases are shared with TRBD1. This CDR3 is built from 14 residues. V gave up 5 bases and J gave up 2 bases; unmatched junction bases: 6. Looked up from germline, CDR1 is SGHTA and CDR2 is FQGTGA. CDR3: CASSPTGLPYEQYF. The CDR3 DNA reads as TGTGCCAGCAGCCCGACAGGGTTACCCTACGAGCAGTACTTC.

The genes are TRBV11-3 and TRBJ2-5, with TRBD1 as a possible D gene (6 bases). Germline CDR1 is SGHNT and CDR2 is YENEEA. The CDR3 runs to 13 residues. V was cut by 5 bases and J by 5 bases, with 12 bases left in between. CDR3 sequence reads: CASSPHREETQYF. CDR3 DNA sequence: TGTGCCAGCAGCCCGCACAGGGAGGAGACCCAGTACTTC. The whole variable domain, filled in from reference TRBV11-3 and TRBJ2-5, reads EAGVVQSPRYKIIEKKQPVAFWCNPISGHNTLYWYLQNLGQGPELLIRYENEEAVDDSQLPKDRFSAERLKGVDSTLKIQPAELGDSAVYLCASSPHREETQYFGPGTRLLVL.

This clone was counted between two and nine times. The gene calls are TRBV6-5 and TRBJ2-1; D call uncertain. Germline V CDR1 and CDR2: MNHEY, SVGAGI. The CDR3 spans 13 residues. Between the trimmed V and J ends, which lost 6 bases and 4 bases, there was a span of 10 bases. The CDR3 sequence is CASSATEYNEQFF. DNA for the CDR3: TGTGCCAGCAGCGCAACAGAGTACAATGAGCAGTTCTTC.

This chain connects TRBV12-5 to TRBJ2-5; the match to TRBD2 covers 7 bases. Per the germline V gene, CDR1 is LGHNT and CDR2 is FRNRAP. This CDR3 spans 15 amino acids. The V gene end was trimmed by 5 bases and the J gene end by 4 bases; junction bases not matched to a gene: 10. The CDR3 nucleotides read TGTGCTAGTGGTGTGGGCGGAATAGCGGGAGAGACCCAGTACTTC. Its protein is CASGVGGIAGETQYF. Full variable domain (rest looked up from reference TRBV12-5 and TRBJ2-5): DARVTQTPRHKVTEMGQEVTMRCQPILGHNTVFWYRQTMMQGLELLAYFRNRAPLDDSGMPKDRFSAEMPDATLATLKIQPSEPRDSAVYFCASGVGGIAGETQYFGPGTRLLVL.

There are a few counts of this clone. V is TRBV7-3 and J is TRBJ1-2, with 7 bases aligning to TRBD1. J was trimmed by 2 bases and V by 5 bases; bases with no gene match: 2. The CDR3 totals 13 residues. Looked up from germline, CDR1 is SGHTA and CDR2 is FQGTGA. CDR3 bases: TGTGCCAGCAGCCCGACAGGGAACTATGGCTACACCTTC. As protein: CASSPTGNYGYTF.